One sample yielded the 8 T cell receptor beta chains listed below, sequenced in a study of OX40 agonist ivuxolimab in advanced cancers. Assay: immunoSEQ multiplex PCR; the TCRdb copy retains only in-frame clones and omits some. Of tens of thousands of clones detected, approximately 87% appear once; the ten largest clones hold 4.5% to 6%. This material consisted of CD4+ or CD8+ T cells sorted from blood, taken in a trial of the OX40 agonist ivuxolimab. Receptor source: an adult with an advanced solid tumor such as melanoma, head and neck, liver or kidney cancer.

This chain's CDR3 is CASSLIQAANTGELFF. The CDR3 DNA follows: TGTGCCAGCAGCTTAATACAGGCCGCGAACACCGGGGAGCTGTTTTTT. This chain joins TRBV11-2 and TRBJ2-2; D may be TRBD1 (5 bases). Germline CDR1 SGHAT, CDR2 FQNNGV. V lost 2 bases to trimming and J lost 0 bases, with 10 bases between them. This CDR3 spans 16 amino acids.

J is TRBJ2-3 and V is TRBV9, with 8 bases lining up with TRBD2. Germline trimming cut 1 base from V and 4 bases from J; bases unmatched to any gene: 14. Per the germline V gene, CDR1 is SGDLS and CDR2 is YYNGEE. This CDR3 is built from 18 residues. The CDR3 here is CASSVKTPVTGGPDTQYF. The CDR3 DNA reads as TGTGCCAGCAGCGTAAAAACCCCTGTAACGGGAGGGCCAGATACGCAGTATTTT.

V is TRBV9 and J is TRBJ1-1, with D maybe TRBD1 (6 bases). Germline CDR1 reads SGDLS; CDR2 reads YYNGEE. The CDR3 has 15 amino acids. V lost 5 bases to trimming and J lost 5 bases, with 19 bases between them. CDR3 loop: CASSGSQGLRTEAFF. CDR3 DNA: TGTGCCAGCAGTGGTTCACAGGGCCTAAGGACTGAAGCTTTCTTT.

The chain is built from TRBV6-1 and TRBJ2-7; 7 bases align to TRBD2. This CDR3 spans 14 amino acids. Per germline, CDR1 MNHNS and CDR2 SASEGT. V was clipped by 8 bases and J by 2 bases; unmatched bases: 9. The CDR3 DNA is TGTGCCAGCCGCCCCCCTAGCGGTACCTACGAGCAGTACTTC. Translated: CASRPPSGTYEQYF.

This chain connects TRBV6-1 to TRBJ2-6; D possibly corresponds to TRBD1 (6 bases). V lost 5 bases and J lost 12, with 17 bases in between. Germline lookup yields CDR1 MNHNS and CDR2 SASEGT. The CDR3 totals 14 residues. The CDR3 DNA is TGTGCCAGCAGTAAGGACAGAACAATGGGCGTCCTGACTTTC. Translated: CASSKDRTMGVLTF.

The chain recombines TRBV6-1 with TRBJ1-2, with no clear D. CDR3 size: 15 residues. CDR1 is MNHNS, CDR2 SASEGT, per germline. Trimming left V 6 bases short and J 0 bases short, with 14 bases between. The CDR3: CASRGPVSANYGYTF. CDR3 DNA: TGTGCCAGCAGGGGTCCCGTCTCAGCTAACTATGGCTACACCTTC.

This chain connects TRBV4-2 to TRBJ2-1; 9 bases line up with TRBD2. The CDR3 runs 18 residues. The V and J ends lost 0 bases and 0 bases, in that order; junction bases with no gene match: 6. Germline CDR1 is LGHNA and CDR2 is YNFKEQ. CDR3: CASSQEFRLADSYNEQFF. In nucleotides, the CDR3 is TGTGCCAGCAGCCAAGAATTCAGACTAGCGGACTCCTACAATGAGCAGTTCTTC.

This clone was seen more than once but under ten times. J is TRBJ1-5 and V is TRBV7-9; D not certain. The V and J ends lost 3 bases and 3 bases respectively, with 6 bases between them. The CDR3 extends over 13 amino acids. CDR1 and CDR2 (germline): SEHNR, FQNEAQ (reference sequence). CDR3 region: CASSFNDNQPQHF. CDR3 in DNA: TGTGCCAGCAGCTTTAATGACAATCAGCCCCAGCATTTT.